This T cell receptor (beta chain) comes out of a study of TIL therapy for anti-PD-1-resistant metastatic lung cancer. Time point: pre-treatment sample, taken before nivolumab and TIL therapy. This was the immunoSEQ v3 assay. TCRdb's copy holds only in-frame clones and misses some; the assay was immunoSEQ multiplex PCR. The sample has approximately 16,000 clones; more than 75% are singletons. The CDR3 is made up of 16 amino acids. Germline loops: CDR1 SGHVS, CDR2 FQNEAQ. The V end was cut by 4 bases, the J end by 0 bases, with 13 bases between. The chain is built from TRBV7-8 and TRBJ1-3, with a possible D match to TRBD1 (5 bases). Material: blood, obtained at baseline. The origin of this receptor is a person between 25 and 80 years old with non-small cell lung cancer. In DNA, the CDR3 is TGTGCCAGCAGCTCCCCGGGGCAGAGCTCTGGAAACACCATATATTTT. This sequence encodes CASSSPGQSSGNTIYF.